This TCR beta chain was obtained from a study of cytomegalovirus exposure and HLA in healthy donors. Findings and caveats of the study: Using a false discovery rate of 0.05, a later analysis showed that 16,000 or so TCR beta sequences were associated with HLA alleles. According to the study, around 160 TCR beta chains were cytomegalovirus-associated. Earlier findings revealed that most TCR beta V segments proved productive either about 87% or about 30% of the time. Per published accounts, TCR beta sequences correctly predicted the HLA-A and HLA-B alleles of most subjects.

Researchers ran the PCR with 60 Vbeta and 13 Jbeta primers. Clones were read by immunoSEQ multiplex PCR, and TCRdb kept only the in-frame ones, dropping some. This table holds about 190,000 clones, over 75% found once. Points on this clone: Antigen specificity is unknown.

The specimen was PBMCs. This clonotype originated in a woman between 50 and 59 years old in good health and CMV-seropositive.

DNA for the CDR3: TGTGCCAGCAGCCGTGGGGATAGCGGGGGCTATGAGCAGTTCTTC. Residues: CASSRGDSGGYEQFF. The chain links TRBV11-1 to TRBJ2-1; 9 bases are a match to TRBD2. Germline assignment: CDR1 SGHAT and CDR2 FQDESV (reference sequence). Trimming at V came to 5 bases and at J to 8 bases, leaving 10 bases not matched to a gene. The CDR3 is 15 amino acids.